Below, one T cell receptor beta chain is given with its context. There is no known antigen for this receptor. Qualities for individual bases were not recorded, and no much larger clone is one base off. V sheds 5 bases and J sheds 4 bases, leaving 11 bases between their ends. CDR1 SNHLY and CDR2 FYNNEI were looked up in the germline V gene. The CDR3 runs 13 amino acids, cysteine and phenylalanine included. The DNA shown is the 39-base CDR3, in frame from base 1. This record belongs to a study of Graves' ophthalmopathy and Graves' hyperthyroidism (dated 2018 in TCRdb). Describing the broader study: Peripheral blood was collected before any treatment was given, at the time of initial diagnosis. In total, 135 blood samples were TCR-sequenced: under 45 ophthalmopathy, some 75 hyperthyroidism and 17 hyperthyroidism-to-ophthalmopathy patients. Following sampling, methimazole starting at 30 mg daily was administered to hyperthyroidism patients, and high-dose intravenous methylprednisolone was administered to ophthalmopathy patients. To explore V-J signatures that distinguish ophthalmopathy from hyperthyroidism, a discovery set of under 110 patients was enrolled, made up of roughly 41 with ophthalmopathy and around 60 with stable hyperthyroidism. For independent validation, a separate cohort was made up of 18 hyperthyroidism patients plus 17 patients who later progressed from hyperthyroidism to ophthalmopathy. In roughly 6 hyperthyroidism patients, the T-cell repertoire of thyroid tissue was compared with the T-cell repertoire of blood. TCR beta repertoire signatures were used to distinguish Graves' ophthalmopathy from Graves' hyperthyroidism and to predict progression to ophthalmopathy.

Overall study results and their limits: The 13-signature model separated ophthalmopathy from stable hyperthyroidism with approximately 90% sensitivity and about 81% specificity in cross-validation, and 80%/75% in the test set. In validation, the model predicted ophthalmopathy progression with nearly 71% sensitivity and 72.22% specificity; about a dozen predicted patients were CT-confirmed with GO in a median of roughly 6.8 months. Sample size was not statistically predetermined, and group allocation was not concealed from the investigators. Most expanded thyroid clonotypes with frequency above 0.001 were also detected in blood, suggesting blood repertoires may reflect the thyroid immune response.

For repertoire sequencing, TCR beta CDR3 regions were amplified from RNA transcripts. The first round was an RT-PCR using HTBI primers with the Qiagen OneStep RT-PCR kit, and this first round was followed by a second-round multiplex PCR, then size selection and purification. Sequencing of the libraries was carried out on an Illumina HiSeq2000 in paired-end mode with 100 bp reads. The paper's data handling went like this. Reads were processed with SOAPnuke, discarding reads with adapters, uncalled bases, mean Phred below 15, or no exact constant-primer or identifier match. COPE v1.2.5 was used to merge the high-quality paired reads. Clonotypes were defined as unique nucleotide sequences and were aligned to IMGT TRB V, D and J references using MiTCR v1.1. Only V-J combinations with frequency above 0.0001 were analysed, covering approximately 99% of repertoires. For each V-J combination, a TCR clonal expansion and chaos score was defined as the ratio of F50 clonal expansion to chaos observed in the TCRdist matrix. Welch's t-statistics and random forest were used to reduce the features to 10 to 15 V-J combinations, which were then used as input to a naive Bayes classifier. The similarity between thyroid and blood repertoires was quantified using the Morisita-Horn index. Clones were called with MiXCR by TCRdb after fastp trimmed the public reads at Q25, and only in-frame beta chains were retained. Entries are consolidated by CDR3 protein sequence, retaining the most common genes and DNA. These V and J calls rely on TCRdb rather than the paper's analysis. This sample lists hundreds of thousands of distinct CDR3 sequences; more than 40% were detected once. The top ten clonotypes cover about 3.3% of the sample.

The ophthalmopathy patients had moderately to severely active disease, with a Clinical Activity Score of 3 or higher, a NOSPECS grade of 4 or higher, and a disease duration of less than 3 months. Patients with other autoimmune diseases, uncontrolled infections, pregnancy or lactation were excluded from the study. Diagnosis relied on clinical symptoms, serum thyroxine, TRAb, thyroid ultrasound and orbital computed tomography. PBMCs were isolated from 7.5 to 10 ml of fresh peripheral blood by Ficoll-Paque density gradient centrifugation. Trizol reagent was used to extract the total RNA, and its quality was then checked on an Agilent 2100 Bioanalyzer.

The sample comprised peripheral blood. The chain couples TRBV2 to TRBJ1-2; matching of 6 bases hints at TRBD1 as the D gene. This TCR derives from an adult man with Graves' ophthalmopathy. The CDR3 region has the sequence CASSWTGAYGYTF. The nucleotide sequence reads as follows: TGTGCCAGCAGTTGGACGGGGGCCTATGGCTACACCTTC.